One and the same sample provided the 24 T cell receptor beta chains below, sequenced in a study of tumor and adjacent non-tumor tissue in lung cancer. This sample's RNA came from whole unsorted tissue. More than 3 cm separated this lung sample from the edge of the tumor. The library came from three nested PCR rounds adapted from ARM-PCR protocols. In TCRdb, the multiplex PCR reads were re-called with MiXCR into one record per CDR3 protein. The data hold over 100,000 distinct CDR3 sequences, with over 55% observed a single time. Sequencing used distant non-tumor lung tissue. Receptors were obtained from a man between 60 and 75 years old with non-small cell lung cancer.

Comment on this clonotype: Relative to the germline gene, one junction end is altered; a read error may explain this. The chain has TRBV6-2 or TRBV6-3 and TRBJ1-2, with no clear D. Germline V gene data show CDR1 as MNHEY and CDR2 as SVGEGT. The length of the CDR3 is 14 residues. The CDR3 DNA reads TGTGCCAGAAGACACCCTGGGCACCATTATGGCTACAGCTTC. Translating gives CARRHPGHHYGYSF.

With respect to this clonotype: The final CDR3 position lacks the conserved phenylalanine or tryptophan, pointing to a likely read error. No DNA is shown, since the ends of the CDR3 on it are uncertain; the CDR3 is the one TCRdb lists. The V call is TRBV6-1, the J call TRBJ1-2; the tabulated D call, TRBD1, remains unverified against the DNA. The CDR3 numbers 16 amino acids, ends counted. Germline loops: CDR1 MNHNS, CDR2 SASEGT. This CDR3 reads CASTRDRSPVNYGHTI.

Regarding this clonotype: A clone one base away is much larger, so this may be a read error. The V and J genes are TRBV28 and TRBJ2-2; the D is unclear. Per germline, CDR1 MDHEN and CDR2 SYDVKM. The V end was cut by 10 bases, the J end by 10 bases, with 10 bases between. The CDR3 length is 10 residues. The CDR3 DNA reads TGTGCCACCCTCGGCGTGGAGCTGTTTTTT. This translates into CATLGVELFF.

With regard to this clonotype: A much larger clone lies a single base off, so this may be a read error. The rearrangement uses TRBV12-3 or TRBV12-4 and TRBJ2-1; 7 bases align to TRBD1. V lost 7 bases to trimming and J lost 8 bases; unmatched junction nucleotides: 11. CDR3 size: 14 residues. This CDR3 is CASTSGTAEHEQFF. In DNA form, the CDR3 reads TGTGCCAGCACCTCCGGGACAGCTGAACATGAGCAGTTCTTC.

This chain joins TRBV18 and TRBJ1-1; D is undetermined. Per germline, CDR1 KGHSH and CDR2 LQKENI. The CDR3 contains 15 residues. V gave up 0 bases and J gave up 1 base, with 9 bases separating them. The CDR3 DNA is TGTGCCAGCTCACCACCGACGACCAGGAACACTGAAGCTTTCTTT. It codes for CASSPPTTRNTEAFF.

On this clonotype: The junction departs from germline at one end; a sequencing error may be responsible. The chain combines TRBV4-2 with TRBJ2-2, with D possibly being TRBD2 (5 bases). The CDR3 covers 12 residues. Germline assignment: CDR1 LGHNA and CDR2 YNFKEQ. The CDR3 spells CASSHGPGKLFF. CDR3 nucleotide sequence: TGTGCCAGCAGCCATGGACCCGGGAAGCTGTTTTTT.

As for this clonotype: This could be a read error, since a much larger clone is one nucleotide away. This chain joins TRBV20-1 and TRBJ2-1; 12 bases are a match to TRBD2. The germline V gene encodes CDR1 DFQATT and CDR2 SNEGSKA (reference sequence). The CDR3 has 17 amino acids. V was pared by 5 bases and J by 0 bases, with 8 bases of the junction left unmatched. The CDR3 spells CSAGPSTSGGSYNEQFF. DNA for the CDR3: TGCAGTGCTGGGCCGTCGACTAGCGGGGGCTCCTACAATGAGCAGTTCTTC.

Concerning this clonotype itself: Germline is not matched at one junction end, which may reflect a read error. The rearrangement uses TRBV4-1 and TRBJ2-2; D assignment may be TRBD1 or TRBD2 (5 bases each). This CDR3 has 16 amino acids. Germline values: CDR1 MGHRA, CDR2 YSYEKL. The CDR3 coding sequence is TGCACCAGCAGCCAAGAGAGGGGTTCGGGCACCGGGGAGCTGTTTTTT. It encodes CTSSQERGSGTGELFF.

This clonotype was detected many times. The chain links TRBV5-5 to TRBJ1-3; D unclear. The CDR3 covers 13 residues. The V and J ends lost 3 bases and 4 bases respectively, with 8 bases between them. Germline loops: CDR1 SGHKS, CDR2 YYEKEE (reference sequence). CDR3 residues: CASSYQLGNTIYF. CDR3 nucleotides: TGTGCCAGCAGCTACCAACTGGGAAACACCATATATTTT.

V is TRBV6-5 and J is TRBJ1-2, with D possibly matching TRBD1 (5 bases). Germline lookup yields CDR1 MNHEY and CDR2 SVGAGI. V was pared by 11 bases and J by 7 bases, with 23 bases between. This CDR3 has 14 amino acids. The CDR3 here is CACGYSWDQGGYTF. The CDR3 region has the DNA TGTGCCTGCGGTTACTCTTGGGACCAGGGTGGCTACACCTTC.

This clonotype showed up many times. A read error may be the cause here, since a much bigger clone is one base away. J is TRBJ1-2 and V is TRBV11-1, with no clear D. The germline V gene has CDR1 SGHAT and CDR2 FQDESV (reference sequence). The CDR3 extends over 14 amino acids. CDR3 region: CASSFDFLGDGCTF. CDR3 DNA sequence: TGTGCCAGCAGCTTCGACTTTCTGGGTGATGGCTGCACCTTC. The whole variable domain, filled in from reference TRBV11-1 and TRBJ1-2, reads EAEVAQSPRYKITEKSQAVAFWCDPISGHATLYWYRQILGQGPELLVQFQDESVVDDSQLPKDRFSAERLKGVDSTLKIQPAELGDSAMYLCASSFDFLGDGCTFGSGTRLTVV.

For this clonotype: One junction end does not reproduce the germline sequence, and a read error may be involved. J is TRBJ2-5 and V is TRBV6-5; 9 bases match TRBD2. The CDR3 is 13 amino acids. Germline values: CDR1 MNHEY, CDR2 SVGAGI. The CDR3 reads CASSILAGRTQCF. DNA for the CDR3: TGTGCCAGCAGTATTCTAGCGGGGAGGACCCAGTGCTTC.

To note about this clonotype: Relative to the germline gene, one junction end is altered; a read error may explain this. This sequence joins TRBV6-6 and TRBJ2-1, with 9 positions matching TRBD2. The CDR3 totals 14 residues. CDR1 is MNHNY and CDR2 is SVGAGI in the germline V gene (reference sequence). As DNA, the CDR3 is TGTCCCAGCTTCCTAGCGGGGACCTACAATAAGCAGTTCTTC. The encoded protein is CPSFLAGTYNKQFF.

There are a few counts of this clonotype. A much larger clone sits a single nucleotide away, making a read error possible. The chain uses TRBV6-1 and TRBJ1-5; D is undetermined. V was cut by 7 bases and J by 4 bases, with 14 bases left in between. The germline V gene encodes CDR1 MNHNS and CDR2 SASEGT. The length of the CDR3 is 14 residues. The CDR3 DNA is TGTGCCAGCACGACGGGTGGGCTAAATCAGCCCCAGCATTTT. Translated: CASTTGGLNQPQHF.

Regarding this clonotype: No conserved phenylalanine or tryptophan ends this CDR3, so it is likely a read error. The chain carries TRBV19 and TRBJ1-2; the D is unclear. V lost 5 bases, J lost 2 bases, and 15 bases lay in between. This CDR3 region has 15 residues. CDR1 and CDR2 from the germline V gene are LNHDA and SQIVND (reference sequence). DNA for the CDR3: TGTGCCAGTAGTCCTCTTAGAGACGGAAACTATGGCTACACCTCC. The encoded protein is CASSPLRDGNYGYTS.

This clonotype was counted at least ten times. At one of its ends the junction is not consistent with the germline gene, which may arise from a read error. The chain's CDR3 is CASRKAGGSYEQYF. The CDR3 nucleotides read TGTGCCAGCAGAAAAGCGGGGGGCTCCTACGAGCAGTACTTC. V is TRBV5-1 and J is TRBJ2-7; 9 bases fit TRBD2. CDR1 is SGHRS, CDR2 YFSETQ, per germline. The CDR3 runs to 14 residues.

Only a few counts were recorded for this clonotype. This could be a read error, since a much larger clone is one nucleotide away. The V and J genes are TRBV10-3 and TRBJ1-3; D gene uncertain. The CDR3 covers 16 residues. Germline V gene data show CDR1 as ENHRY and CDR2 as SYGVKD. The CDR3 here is CTISESIRTSGNTIYF. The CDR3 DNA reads TGTACCATCAGTGAGTCGATACGGACCTCTGGAAACACCATATATTTT.

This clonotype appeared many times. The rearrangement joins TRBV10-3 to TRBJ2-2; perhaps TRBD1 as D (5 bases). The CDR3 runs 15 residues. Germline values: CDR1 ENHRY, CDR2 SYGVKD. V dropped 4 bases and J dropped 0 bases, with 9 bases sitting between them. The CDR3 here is CAISGGGANTGELFF. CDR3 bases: TGTGCCATCAGTGGGGGCGGAGCGAACACCGGGGAGCTGTTTTTT.

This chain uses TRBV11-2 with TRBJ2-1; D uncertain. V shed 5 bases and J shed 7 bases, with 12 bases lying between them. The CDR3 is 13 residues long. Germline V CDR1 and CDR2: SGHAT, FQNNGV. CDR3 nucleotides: TGTGCCAGCAGCCAGTTACATAGGAATGAGCAGTTCTTC. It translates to CASSQLHRNEQFF.

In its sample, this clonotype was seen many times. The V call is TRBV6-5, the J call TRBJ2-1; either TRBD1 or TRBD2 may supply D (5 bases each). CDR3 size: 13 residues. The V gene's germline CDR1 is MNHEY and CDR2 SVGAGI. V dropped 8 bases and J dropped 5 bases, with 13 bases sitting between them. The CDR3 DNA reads TGTGCCAGCCGATCGAGGGGACACAATGAGCAGTTCTTC. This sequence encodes CASRSRGHNEQFF.

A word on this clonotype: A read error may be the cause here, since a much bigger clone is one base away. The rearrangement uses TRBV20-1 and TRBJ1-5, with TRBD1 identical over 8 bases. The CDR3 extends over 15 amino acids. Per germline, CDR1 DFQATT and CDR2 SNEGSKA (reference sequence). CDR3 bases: TGCAGTGGTAGACGCGGACAGGGATACAATCAGCCCCAGCATTTT. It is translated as CSGRRGQGYNQPQHF.

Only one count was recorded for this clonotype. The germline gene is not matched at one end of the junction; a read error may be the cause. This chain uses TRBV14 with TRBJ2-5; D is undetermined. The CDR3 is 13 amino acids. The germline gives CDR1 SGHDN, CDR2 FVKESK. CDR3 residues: CARSLKVAGTQYF. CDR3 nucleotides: TGTGCCAGAAGCCTAAAAGTAGCTGGGACCCAGTACTTC.

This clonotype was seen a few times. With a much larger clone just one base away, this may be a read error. CDR3 loop: CASRPETDTQYF. In nucleotides, the CDR3 is TGTGCCAGCAGGCCCGAAACAGATACGCAGTATTTT. The V call is TRBV6-5, the J call TRBJ2-3; D gene unclear. Trimming pared 6 bases from V and 3 bases from J, leaving 7 bases between. Germline CDR1 and CDR2: MNHEY and SVGAGI. This CDR3 has 12 residues.

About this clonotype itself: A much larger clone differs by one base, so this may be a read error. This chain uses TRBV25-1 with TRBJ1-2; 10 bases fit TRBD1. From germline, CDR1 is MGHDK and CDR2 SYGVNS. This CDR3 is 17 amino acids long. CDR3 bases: TGTACCAGCAGTGGATTACCGGGACAGGGGCTATACTATGGCTACACCTTC. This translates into CTSSGLPGQGLYYGYTF.